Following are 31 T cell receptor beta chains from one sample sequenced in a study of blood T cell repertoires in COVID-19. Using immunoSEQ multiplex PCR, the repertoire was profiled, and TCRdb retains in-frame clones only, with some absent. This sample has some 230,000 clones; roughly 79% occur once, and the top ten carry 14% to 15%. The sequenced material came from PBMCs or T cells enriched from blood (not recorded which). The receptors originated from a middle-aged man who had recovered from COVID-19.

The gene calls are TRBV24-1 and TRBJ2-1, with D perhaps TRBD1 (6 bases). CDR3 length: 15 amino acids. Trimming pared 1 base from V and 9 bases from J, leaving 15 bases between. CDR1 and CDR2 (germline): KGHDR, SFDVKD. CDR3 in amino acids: CATSDFHNRVREQFF. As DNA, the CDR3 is TGTGCCACCAGTGATTTTCATAACAGGGTACGTGAGCAGTTCTTC.

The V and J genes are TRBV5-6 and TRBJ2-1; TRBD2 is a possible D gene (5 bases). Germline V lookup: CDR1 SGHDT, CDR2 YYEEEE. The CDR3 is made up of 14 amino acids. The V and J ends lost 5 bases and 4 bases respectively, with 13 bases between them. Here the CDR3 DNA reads TGTGCCAGCAGGCGGGTGAGTCAATACAATGAGCAGTTCTTC. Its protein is CASRRVSQYNEQFF.

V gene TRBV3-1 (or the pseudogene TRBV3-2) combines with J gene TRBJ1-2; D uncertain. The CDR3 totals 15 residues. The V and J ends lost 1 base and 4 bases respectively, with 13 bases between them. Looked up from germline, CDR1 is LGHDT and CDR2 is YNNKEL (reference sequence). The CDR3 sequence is CASSQGRGPSYGYTF. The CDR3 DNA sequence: TGTGCCAGCAGCCAAGGGCGGGGTCCTTCCTATGGCTACACCTTC.

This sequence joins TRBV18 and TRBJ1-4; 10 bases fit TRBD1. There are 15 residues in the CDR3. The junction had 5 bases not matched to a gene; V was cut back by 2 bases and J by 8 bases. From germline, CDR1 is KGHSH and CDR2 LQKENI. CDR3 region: CASSPMGQGREKLFF. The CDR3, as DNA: TGTGCCAGCTCACCAATGGGACAGGGGAGAGAAAAACTGTTTTTT.

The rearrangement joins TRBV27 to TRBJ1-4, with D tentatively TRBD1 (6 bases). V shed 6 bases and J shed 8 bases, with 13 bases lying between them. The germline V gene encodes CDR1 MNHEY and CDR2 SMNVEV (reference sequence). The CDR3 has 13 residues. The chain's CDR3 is CASSHREGEKLFF. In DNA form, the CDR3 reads TGTGCCAGCAGCCACAGGGAAGGCGAAAAACTGTTTTTT.

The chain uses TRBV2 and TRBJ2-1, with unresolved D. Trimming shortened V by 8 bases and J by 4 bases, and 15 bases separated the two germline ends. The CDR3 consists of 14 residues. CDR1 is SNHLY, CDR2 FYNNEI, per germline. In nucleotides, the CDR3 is TGTGCCAGCGATGGGCTGGTGGGTTACAATGAGCAGTTCTTC. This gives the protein CASDGLVGYNEQFF.

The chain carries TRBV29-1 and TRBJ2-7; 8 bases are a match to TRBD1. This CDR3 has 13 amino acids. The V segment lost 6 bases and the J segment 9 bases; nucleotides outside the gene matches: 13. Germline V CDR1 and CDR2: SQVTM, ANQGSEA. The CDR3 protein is CSVATGAFDGQYF. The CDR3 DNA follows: TGCAGCGTGGCGACAGGGGCCTTTGATGGGCAGTACTTC.

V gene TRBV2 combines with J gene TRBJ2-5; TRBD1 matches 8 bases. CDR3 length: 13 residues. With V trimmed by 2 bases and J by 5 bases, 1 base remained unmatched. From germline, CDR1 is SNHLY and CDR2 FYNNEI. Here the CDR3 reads CASSEWDRETQYF. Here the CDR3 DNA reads TGTGCCAGCAGTGAATGGGACAGGGAGACCCAGTACTTC.

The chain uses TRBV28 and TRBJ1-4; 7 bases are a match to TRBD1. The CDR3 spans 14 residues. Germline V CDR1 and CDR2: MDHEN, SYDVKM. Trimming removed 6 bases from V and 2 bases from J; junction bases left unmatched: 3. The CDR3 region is CASSQQGTNEKLFF. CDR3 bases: TGTGCCAGCAGCCAACAGGGGACTAATGAAAAACTGTTTTTT.

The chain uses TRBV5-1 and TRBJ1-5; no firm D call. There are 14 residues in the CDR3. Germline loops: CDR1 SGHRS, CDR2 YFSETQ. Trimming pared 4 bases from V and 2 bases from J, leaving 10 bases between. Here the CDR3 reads CASSEGGGNQPQHF. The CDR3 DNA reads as TGCGCCAGCAGCGAGGGCGGGGGCAATCAGCCCCAGCATTTT. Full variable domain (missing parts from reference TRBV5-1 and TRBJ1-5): KAGVTQTPRYLIKTRGQQVTLSCSPISGHRSVSWYQQTPGQGLQFLFEYFSETQRNKGNFPGRFSGRQFSNSRSEMNVSTLELGDSALYLCASSEGGGNQPQHFGDGTRLSIL.

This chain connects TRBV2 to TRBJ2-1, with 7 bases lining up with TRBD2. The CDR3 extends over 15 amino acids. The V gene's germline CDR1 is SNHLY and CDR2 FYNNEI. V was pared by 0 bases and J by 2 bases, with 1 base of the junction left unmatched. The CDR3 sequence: CASSEAGGAYNEQFF. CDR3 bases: TGTGCCAGCAGTGAAGCGGGAGGGGCCTACAATGAGCAGTTCTTC.

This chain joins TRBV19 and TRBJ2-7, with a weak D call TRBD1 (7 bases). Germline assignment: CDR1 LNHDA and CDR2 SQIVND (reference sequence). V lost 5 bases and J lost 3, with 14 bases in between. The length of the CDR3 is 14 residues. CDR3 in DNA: TGTGCCAGTAGTCTCGGGGGACAGCACTACGAGCAGTACTTC. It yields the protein CASSLGGQHYEQYF.

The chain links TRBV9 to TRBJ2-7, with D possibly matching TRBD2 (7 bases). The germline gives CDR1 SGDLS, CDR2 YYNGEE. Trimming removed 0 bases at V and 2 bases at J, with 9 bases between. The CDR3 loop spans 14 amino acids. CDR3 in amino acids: CASSVVGGPYEQYF. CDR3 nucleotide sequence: TGTGCCAGCAGCGTAGTCGGGGGGCCCTACGAGCAGTACTTC.

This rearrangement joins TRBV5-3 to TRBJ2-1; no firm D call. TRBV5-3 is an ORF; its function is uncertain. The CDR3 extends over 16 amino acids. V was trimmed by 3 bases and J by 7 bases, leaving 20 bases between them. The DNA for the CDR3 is TGTGCCAGAAGCTCGCCCGCCGGTTTGCTGAGTAATGAGCAGTTCTTC. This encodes CARSSPAGLLSNEQFF.

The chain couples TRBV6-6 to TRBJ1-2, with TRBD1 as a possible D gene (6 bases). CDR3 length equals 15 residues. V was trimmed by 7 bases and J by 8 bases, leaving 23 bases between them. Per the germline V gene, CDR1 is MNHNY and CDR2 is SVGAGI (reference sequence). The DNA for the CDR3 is TGTGCCAGCAAACGACAGGAGGTTTGGTCCGACGGCTACACCTTC. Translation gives CASKRQEVWSDGYTF.

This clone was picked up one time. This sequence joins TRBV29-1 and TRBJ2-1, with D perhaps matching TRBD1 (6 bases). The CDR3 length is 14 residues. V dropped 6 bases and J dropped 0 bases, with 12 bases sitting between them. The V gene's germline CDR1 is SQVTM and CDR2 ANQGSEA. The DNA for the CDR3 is TGCAGCGTCACAGGGCAGAGCTCCTACAATGAGCAGTTCTTC. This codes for CSVTGQSSYNEQFF.

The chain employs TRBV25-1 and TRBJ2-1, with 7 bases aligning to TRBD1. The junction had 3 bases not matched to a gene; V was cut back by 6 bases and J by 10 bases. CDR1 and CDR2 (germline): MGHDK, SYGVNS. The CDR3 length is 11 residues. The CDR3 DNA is TGTGCCAGCAGGATACAGGGGGAGCAGTTCTTC. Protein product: CASRIQGEQFF.

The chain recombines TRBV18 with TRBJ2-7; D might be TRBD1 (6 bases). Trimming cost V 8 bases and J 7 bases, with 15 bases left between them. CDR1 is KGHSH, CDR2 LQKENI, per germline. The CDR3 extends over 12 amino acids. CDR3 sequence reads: CASGRQAGEQYF. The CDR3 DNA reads TGTGCCAGCGGACGACAGGCTGGGGAGCAGTACTTC.

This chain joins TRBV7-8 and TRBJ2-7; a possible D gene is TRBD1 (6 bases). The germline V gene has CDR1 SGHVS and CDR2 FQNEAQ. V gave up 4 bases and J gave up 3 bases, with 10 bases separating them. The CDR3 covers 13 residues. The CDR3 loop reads CASSWDTLYEQYF. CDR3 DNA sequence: TGTGCCAGCAGCTGGGACACTCTCTACGAGCAGTACTTC.

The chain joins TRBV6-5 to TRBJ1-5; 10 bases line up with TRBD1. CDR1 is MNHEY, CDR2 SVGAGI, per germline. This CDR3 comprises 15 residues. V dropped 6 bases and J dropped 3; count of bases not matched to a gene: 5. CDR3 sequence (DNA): TGTGCCAGCAGAAGGGACAGGGGCGACAATCAGCCCCAGCATTTT. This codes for CASRRDRGDNQPQHF.

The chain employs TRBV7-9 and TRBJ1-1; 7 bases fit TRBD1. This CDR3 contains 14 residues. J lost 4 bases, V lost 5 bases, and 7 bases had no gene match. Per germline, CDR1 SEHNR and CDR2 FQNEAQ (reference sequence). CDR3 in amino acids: CASSRYRGPTEAFF. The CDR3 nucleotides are TGTGCCAGCAGCAGGTACAGGGGTCCCACTGAAGCTTTCTTT.

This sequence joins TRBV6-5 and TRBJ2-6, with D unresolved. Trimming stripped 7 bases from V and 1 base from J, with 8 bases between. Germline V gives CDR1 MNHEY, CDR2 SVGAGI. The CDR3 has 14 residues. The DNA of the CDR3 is TGTGCCAGCACTGCGAGATCTGGGGCCAACGTCCTGACTTTC. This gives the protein CASTARSGANVLTF.

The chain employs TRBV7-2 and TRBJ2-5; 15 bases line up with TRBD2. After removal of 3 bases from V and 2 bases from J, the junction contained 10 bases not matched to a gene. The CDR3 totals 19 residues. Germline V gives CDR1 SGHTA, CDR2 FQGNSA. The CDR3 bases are TGTGCCAGCAGCTTCCCAGGGACTAGCGGGGGGCCATTGCAAGAGACCCAGTACTTC. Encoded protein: CASSFPGTSGGPLQETQYF.

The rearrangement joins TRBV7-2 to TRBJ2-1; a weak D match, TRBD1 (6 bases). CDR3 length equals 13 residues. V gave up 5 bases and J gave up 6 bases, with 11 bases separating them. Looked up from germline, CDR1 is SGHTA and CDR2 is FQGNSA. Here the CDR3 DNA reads TGTGCCAGCAGCGCCTGGACAGTCAATGAGCAGTTCTTC. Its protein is CASSAWTVNEQFF.

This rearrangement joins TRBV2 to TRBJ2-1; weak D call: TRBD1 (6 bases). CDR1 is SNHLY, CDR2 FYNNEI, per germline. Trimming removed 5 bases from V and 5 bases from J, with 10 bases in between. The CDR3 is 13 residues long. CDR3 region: CASSRDIDNEQFF. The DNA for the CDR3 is TGTGCCAGCAGTAGGGACATTGACAATGAGCAGTTCTTC.

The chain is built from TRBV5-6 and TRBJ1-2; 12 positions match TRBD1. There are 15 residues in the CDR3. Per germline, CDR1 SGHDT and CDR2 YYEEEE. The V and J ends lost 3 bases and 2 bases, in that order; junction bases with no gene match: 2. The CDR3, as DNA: TGTGCCAGCAGCTGGGGACAGGGGGCAAACTATGGCTACACCTTC. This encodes CASSWGQGANYGYTF. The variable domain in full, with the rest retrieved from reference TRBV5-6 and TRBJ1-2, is DAGVTQSPTHLIKTRGQQVTLRCSPKSGHDTVSWYQQALGQGPQFIFQYYEEEERQRGNFPDRFSGHQFPNYSSELNVNALLLGDSALYLCASSWGQGANYGYTFGSGTRLTVV.

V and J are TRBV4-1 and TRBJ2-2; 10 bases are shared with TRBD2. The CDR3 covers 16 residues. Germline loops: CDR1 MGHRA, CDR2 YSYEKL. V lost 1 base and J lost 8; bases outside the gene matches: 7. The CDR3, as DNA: TGCGCCAGCAGCCAAGGGACTAGCGGTCCGGGGGGGGAGCTGTTTTTT. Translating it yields CASSQGTSGPGGELFF.

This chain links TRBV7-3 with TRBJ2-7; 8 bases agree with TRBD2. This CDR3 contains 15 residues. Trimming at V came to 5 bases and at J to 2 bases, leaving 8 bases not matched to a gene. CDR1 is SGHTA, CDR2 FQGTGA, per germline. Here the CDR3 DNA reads TGTGCCAGCAGCCCTCGGGGCGGGGGGCCCTACGAGCAGTACTTC. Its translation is CASSPRGGGPYEQYF.

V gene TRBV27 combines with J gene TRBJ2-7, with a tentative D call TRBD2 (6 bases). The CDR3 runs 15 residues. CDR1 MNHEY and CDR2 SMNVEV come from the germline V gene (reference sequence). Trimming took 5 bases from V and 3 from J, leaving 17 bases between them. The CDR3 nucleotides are TGTGCCAGCAGTCGGGAGCCCAGGGATTTCTACGAGCAGTACTTC. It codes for CASSREPRDFYEQYF.

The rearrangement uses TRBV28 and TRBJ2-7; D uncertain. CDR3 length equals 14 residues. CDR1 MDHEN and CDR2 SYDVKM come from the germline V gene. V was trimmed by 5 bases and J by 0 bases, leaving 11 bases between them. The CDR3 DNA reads TGTGCCAGCAGTCCCTTACAATTCTCCTACGAGCAGTACTTC. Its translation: CASSPLQFSYEQYF.

The DNA for the CDR3 is TGTGCCAGCAGCCCAGCGTACTCTGGGGCCAACGTCCTGACTTTC. Its translation: CASSPAYSGANVLTF. The V gene is TRBV7-2, the J gene TRBJ2-6; D is undetermined. Germline CDR1 reads SGHTA; CDR2 reads FQGNSA. The V gene lost 5 bases and the J gene lost 0 bases, with 8 bases spanning the gap. The CDR3 has 15 amino acids.